Below, one TCR beta chain is given with its context. The antigen is not known. The data stem from a study of vaccination and CD4 T cells after COVID-19. Germline CDR1 reads SNHLY; CDR2 reads FYNNEI. V lost 6 bases to trimming and J lost 4 bases; unmatched junction nucleotides: 3. The CDR3 covers 13 residues. Once obtained from cultured CD4+ T cells, the DNA was sequenced using the Oncomine TCR Beta short-read assay. TCRdb fed the PCR reads into MiXCR, producing one record per CDR3 protein. The profile covers some 16,000 distinct CDR3 sequences, with 72% appearing a single time and roughly 15% taken by the ten largest. Treatment defined: roughly 10-day PBMC culture with coronavirus spike peptide pools or control peptides (ViraFEST assay).

Sequencing was done on a sample of CD4+ T cells from blood, cultured in vitro. This receptor was obtained from a human donor who had recovered from COVID-19. This chain uses TRBV2 with TRBJ2-5, with 9 positions matching TRBD2. The CDR3 here is CASSPAGGETQYF. As DNA, the CDR3 is TGTGCCAGCAGCCCAGCGGGAGGAGAGACCCAGTACTTC.